This T cell receptor (beta chain) came from a study of a mutant IDH1 vaccine in newly diagnosed glioma. Study background: Prior therapy was radiotherapy, temozolomide, or both; most received both.

To note about this clone: No antigen is known for it.

J gave up 3 bases and V 2 bases, and 3 bases lay outside the gene matches. The germline V gene has CDR1 MNHNS and CDR2 SASEGT. This CDR3 is built from 15 residues. TCRdb's copy holds only in-frame clones and misses some; the assay was immunoSEQ multiplex PCR. The table includes roughly 50,000 clones, around four fifths detected once. Time point: week 35, safety follow-up. Vaccine doses each comprised 300 ug of mutant IDH1 20-mer peptide, with topical imiquimod. The material sequenced was PBMCs, taken from a glioma patient whose treatment included an IDH1 peptide vaccine. This chain links TRBV6-1 with TRBJ2-3; TRBD2 matches at 9 bases. This receptor was identified in a young woman with glioma. The CDR3 bases are TGTGCCAGCAGTGAACAAAGCGGGGGGACAGATACGCAGTATTTT. Protein product: CASSEQSGGTDTQYF.